The present TCR beta chain was sequenced within a study of blood T cell repertoires in COVID-19. Study as a whole: The samples span acute and convalescent COVID-19 from the United States, Italy and Spain. T cells, B-cell-depleted T cells, or PBMCs supplied cDNA or gDNA.

In the original workflow: Amplified reference gene primers provided the basis for estimating nucleated cell counts. Data came from immunoSEQ multiplex PCR; TCRdb stores just in-frame clones and leaves some out. V and J calls plus clone size are reproduced from that table; the DNA served to infer D and trimming. Found here are about 88,000 clones, about two thirds of them singletons; the top ten hold roughly 25%. V lost 5 bases to trimming and J lost 0 bases, with 10 bases between them. CDR1 and CDR2 (germline): SGHRS, YFSETQ. This CDR3 has 14 residues. The sequence derives from a woman aged 55-69 years in a cohort sampled during active or convalescent COVID-19. The sample taken for sequencing was peripheral blood. This rearrangement joins TRBV5-1 to TRBJ2-3, with D possibly matching TRBD2 (6 bases). The CDR3 bases are TGCGCCAGCAGACGCGGGGACAGCACAGATACGCAGTATTTT. Translating it yields CASRRGDSTDTQYF.